Shown below are 15 T cell receptor beta chains from a single sample sequenced in a study of OX40 agonist ivuxolimab in advanced cancers. The repertoire was sequenced with immunoSEQ multiplex PCR; TCRdb's copy has only in-frame clones and lacks some. The table includes 35,000 or so clones, about nine tenths detected once. Specimen: CD4+ or CD8+ T cells sorted from blood, collected in a trial of the OX40 agonist ivuxolimab. Receptors were obtained from an adult with an advanced solid tumor such as melanoma, head and neck, liver or kidney cancer.

The chain couples TRBV18 to TRBJ1-2; tentatively, D is TRBD1 (6 bases). CDR3 length: 16 amino acids. Germline-derived CDR1 and CDR2 are KGHSH and LQKENI. V was shortened by 2 bases and J by 7 bases, with 20 bases between the two germline ends. The CDR3 reads CASSPNSLGGEGGYTF. The CDR3 DNA reads TGTGCCAGCTCACCAAACTCGTTGGGGGGCGAGGGTGGCTACACCTTC. Filled out from reference TRBV18 and TRBJ1-2, the complete variable domain reads NAGVMQNPRHLVRRRGQEARLRCSPMKGHSHVYWYRQLPEEGLKFMVYLQKENIIDESGMPKERFSAEFPKEGPSILRIQQVVRGDSAAYFCASSPNSLGGEGGYTFGSGTRLTVV.

The chain links TRBV11-3 to TRBJ2-2, with 9 bases aligning to TRBD2. J lost 9 bases, V lost 5 bases, and 13 bases had no gene match. Germline V gene lookup returns CDR1 SGHNT and CDR2 YENEEA. This CDR3 region has 16 residues. The DNA of the CDR3 is TGTGCCAGCAGCCCCTCGGTAGCGGGAGCTTCCAGGGAGCTGTTTTTT. Translating it yields CASSPSVAGASRELFF.

The chain joins TRBV10-3 to TRBJ2-5; 8 bases map to TRBD2. The CDR3 sequence is 17 residues long. The trim removed 4 bases at V and 2 bases at J, leaving 12 bases unmatched. Germline V gives CDR1 ENHRY, CDR2 SYGVKD. In nucleotides, the CDR3 is TGTGCCATCAGTGGCCAGGGGCGGGAGGACCTTCAAGAGACCCAGTACTTC. Translated: CAISGQGREDLQETQYF.

This chain uses TRBV29-1 with TRBJ2-5, with D maybe TRBD1 (5 bases). V lost 0 bases and J 5 bases, leaving 7 bases between the germline ends. Germline V gene data show CDR1 as SQVTM and CDR2 as ANQGSEA. The CDR3 extends over 12 amino acids. The CDR3, as DNA: TGCAGCGTTGAAGAGGGGCCGGAGACCCAGTACTTC. It translates to CSVEEGPETQYF. The entire variable domain, with the rest obtained from reference TRBV29-1 and TRBJ2-5, is as follows: SAVISQKPSRDICQRGTSLTIQCQVDSQVTMMFWYRQQPGQSLTLIATANQGSEATYESGFVIDKFPISRPNLTFSTLTVSNMSPEDSSIYLCSVEEGPETQYFGPGTRLLVL.

This chain links TRBV7-6 with TRBJ1-5; D unresolved. Germline CDR1 SGHVS, CDR2 FNYEAQ. This CDR3 is built from 14 residues. Trimming shortened V by 2 bases and J by 7 bases, and 12 bases separated the two germline ends. The CDR3 reads CASSLNLLGQPQHF. The CDR3 nucleotides read TGTGCCAGCAGCTTAAATTTACTCGGCCAGCCCCAGCATTTT.

Only a few counts were recorded for this clone. This chain joins TRBV9 and TRBJ2-2; weak D call: TRBD1 (5 bases). The CDR3 runs 15 residues. Trimming removed 3 bases from V and 1 base from J, with 10 bases in between. Per the germline V gene, CDR1 is SGDLS and CDR2 is YYNGEE. The CDR3 sequence is CASSADDRNTGELFF. The DNA of the CDR3 is TGTGCCAGCAGCGCCGATGACAGGAACACCGGGGAGCTGTTTTTT.

The chain is built from TRBV28 and TRBJ2-2, with TRBD1 identical over 7 bases. Trimming cost V 8 bases and J 0 bases; bases outside gene matches: 3. In germline, CDR1 is MDHEN, CDR2 SYDVKM. This CDR3 has 14 residues. CDR3 nucleotide sequence: TGTGCCAGCTCCGACAGGGCGAACACCGGGGAGCTGTTTTTT. This encodes CASSDRANTGELFF.

V usage is TRBV11-2 and J usage is TRBJ1-2, with D possibly being TRBD1 (5 bases). The germline V gene has CDR1 SGHAT and CDR2 FQNNGV. This CDR3 is 14 amino acids long. Trimming removed 5 bases at V and 1 base at J, with 11 bases between. Here the CDR3 DNA reads TGTGCCAGCAGCGCCCAAGACAGTAACTATGGCTACACCTTC. It is translated as CASSAQDSNYGYTF.

The chain carries TRBV5-1 and TRBJ1-5; D uncertain. CDR1 is SGHRS and CDR2 is YFSETQ in the germline V gene. Trimming removed 4 bases from V and 7 bases from J, with 18 bases in between. There are 15 residues in the CDR3. Here the CDR3 reads CASSPPRRGGQPQHF. In DNA form, the CDR3 reads TGCGCCAGCAGCCCCCCCCGCCGGGGTGGGCAGCCCCAGCATTTT.

The chain joins TRBV5-1 to TRBJ2-3; D unresolved. Trimming removed 2 bases from V and 2 bases from J, with 12 bases in between. This CDR3 is 15 amino acids long. Germline-derived CDR1 and CDR2 are SGHRS and YFSETQ. As DNA, the CDR3 is TGCGCCAGCAGCTTAGACCGGTCCCCCACAGATACGCAGTATTTT. The encoded protein is CASSLDRSPTDTQYF.

This sequence joins TRBV18 and TRBJ2-5, with unresolved D. The CDR3 has 13 residues. Per the germline V gene, CDR1 is KGHSH and CDR2 is LQKENI. With 3 bases removed from V and 7 bases from J, the gap between germline ends came to 12 bases. The CDR3, as DNA: TGTGCCAGCTCACCGGCAACCCTTGGGACCCAGTACTTC. Translation gives CASSPATLGTQYF.

J is TRBJ2-2 and V is TRBV28; D may be TRBD2 (6 bases). Trimming took off 8 bases at V and 0 bases at J, with 16 bases between the two ends. Germline V gene data show CDR1 as MDHEN and CDR2 as SYDVKM. The CDR3 covers 16 residues. CDR3 coding DNA: TGTGCCAGCCGCCGGGACTCAATAGCGAACACCGGGGAGCTGTTTTTT. Its translation: CASRRDSIANTGELFF. The full variable domain, its missing parts supplied by reference TRBV28 and TRBJ2-2, is DVKVTQSSRYLVKRTGEKVFLECVQDMDHENMFWYRQDPGLGLRLIYFSYDVKMKEKGDIPEGYSVSREKKERFSLILESASTNQTSMYLCASRRDSIANTGELFFGEGSRLTVL.

The rearrangement uses TRBV27 and TRBJ1-5, with a weak D call TRBD1 (5 bases). The CDR3 has 15 amino acids. Germline V gives CDR1 MNHEY, CDR2 SMNVEV (reference sequence). Trimming pared 1 base from V and 4 bases from J, leaving 11 bases between. CDR3 sequence reads: CASSLYGGLNQPQHF. Here the CDR3 DNA reads TGTGCCAGCAGTTTATATGGGGGATTAAATCAGCCCCAGCATTTT.

In nucleotides, the CDR3 is TGTGCCTGGAGTGCCTATAGAGGTGGCTACACCTTC. It specifies CAWSAYRGGYTF. V usage is TRBV30 and J usage is TRBJ1-2; D unclear. The CDR3 covers 12 residues. Germline assignment: CDR1 GTSNPN and CDR2 SVGIG (reference sequence). V gave up 1 base and J gave up 7 bases, with 10 bases separating them.

The chain combines TRBV6-6 with TRBJ2-3, with D possibly TRBD1 on 5 matching bases. Trimming left V 10 bases short and J 5 bases short, with 16 bases between. The CDR3 covers 13 residues. Germline-derived CDR1 and CDR2 are MNHNY and SVGAGI (reference sequence). The DNA for the CDR3 is TGTGCCAAATTACCAGGGCGCGAAGATACGCAGTATTTT. This sequence encodes CAKLPGREDTQYF.